A selection of T cell receptor beta chains follows, all from one sample in a study of blood T cell repertoires in COVID-19. Data came from immunoSEQ multiplex PCR; TCRdb stores just in-frame clones and leaves some out. This sample has 70,000 to 80,000 clones, with 70% to 80% found just once. Sequenced material: peripheral blood. The receptor source for this set is a human donor in a cohort sampled during active COVID-19. The CDR3 runs from the conserved cysteine through the conserved F or W. Fields, in order: V gene, J gene, CDR3 protein.

>TRBV4-3|TRBJ2-1
CASSPRPAGEQFF
>TRBV24-1|TRBJ1-4
CATSDPTDSNEKLFF
>TRBV30|TRBJ2-4
CAWTPRGGVAKNIQYF
>TRBV5-1|TRBJ1-1
CASKGVVGTEAFF
>TRBV29-1|TRBJ2-1
CSVQSGVVNEQFF
>TRBV7-2|TRBJ2-7
CASSPGSYEQYF
>TRBV11-3|TRBJ1-1
CASSLSGRGGTEAFF
>TRBV7-3|TRBJ2-3
CASSLLGGSGDTQYF
>TRBV11-3|TRBJ2-3
CASSFSGTSGRADTQYF
>TRBV25-1|TRBJ2-2
CASSEWRTGGTGELFF
>TRBV4-2|TRBJ2-7
CASSAPTVSYEQYF
>TRBV9|TRBJ1-3
CASSVLGTGVSGNTIYF
>TRBV30|TRBJ1-4
CAWSDGQNKGEKLFF
>TRBV7-2|TRBJ1-2
CASSPLYGYTF
>TRBV7-2|TRBJ2-3
CASSLGFRFTDTQYF
>TRBV24-1|TRBJ2-1
CATSEWTSGRAGEQFF
>TRBV4-3|TRBJ2-7
CASSQGIGAWSEQYF
>TRBV5-1|TRBJ2-2
CASSLSGQGYVGELFF
>TRBV28|TRBJ1-5
CASSLSGQGQQPQHF
>TRBV6-6|TRBJ2-1
CASSYKREGGGEQFF
>TRBV6-5|TRBJ2-7
CASRTPGGSYEQYF
>TRBV19|TRBJ2-3
CASSLRASTDTQYF
>TRBV6-6|TRBJ2-1
CASSYVFLQFF
>TRBV27|TRBJ1-2
CASSFIGVQSYGYTF
>TRBV9|TRBJ1-1
CASSERTGLTEAFF
>TRBV6-6|TRBJ2-1
CASSYGGPQGEQFF
>TRBV7-2|TRBJ2-7
CASSPQIPYEQYF
>TRBV7-6|TRBJ1-1
CASSTSGGPTEAFF
>TRBV5-1|TRBJ2-3
CASSLRGGASRTDTQYF
>TRBV27|TRBJ1-5
CASSFSKRTGLQPQHF
>TRBV11-3|TRBJ2-3
CASSPGGTSMDTQYF
>TRBV6-2/TRBV6-3|TRBJ2-1
CASSGWTSGPRDEQFF
>TRBV28|TRBJ1-5
CASSLLLRVSQPQHF
>TRBV15|TRBJ2-5
CATSRRTRMETQYF
>TRBV12-3/TRBV12-4|TRBJ2-5
CASTHGETQYF
>TRBV24-1|TRBJ2-2
CATSSSGPRELFF
>TRBV7-2|TRBJ2-5
CASSLALGETQYF
>TRBV19|TRBJ2-1
CASSIYGGRTYNEQFF
>TRBV3-1/TRBV3-2|TRBJ1-1
CASSHPGTEAFF
>TRBV3-1/TRBV3-2|TRBJ2-6
CASSQAGSGANVLTF
>TRBV6-6|TRBJ1-4
CASREGGTNEKLFF
>TRBV5-6|TRBJ2-7
CASSLGQIQTYEQYF
>TRBV7-3|TRBJ1-3
CASSLAVGNTIYF
>TRBV6-2/TRBV6-3|TRBJ2-5
CASSYPPSKGAQETQYF
>TRBV3-1/TRBV3-2|TRBJ2-2
CASSQVRREANTGELFF
>TRBV5-6|TRBJ2-3
CASSFGSTDTQYF
>TRBV11-3|TRBJ2-6
CASSSRTGGSGANVLTF
>TRBV5-1|TRBJ2-3
CASSLGSGSNTDTQYF
>TRBV5-1|TRBJ2-5
CASSLRPAGVQETQYF
>TRBV5-1|TRBJ1-5
CASSLVGGDQPQHF
>TRBV7-8|TRBJ1-1
CASSPRTGNTEAFF
>TRBV2|TRBJ2-5
CASSEQGGETQYF
>TRBV5-1|TRBJ2-2
CASSSGQNTGELFF
>TRBV29-1|TRBJ1-1
CSVDQGMNTEAFF
>TRBV27|TRBJ1-4
CASSLWAATNEKLFF
>TRBV6-5|TRBJ1-5
CASRDSGNQPQHF
>TRBV29-1|TRBJ2-3
CSVDGAGGRSTDTQYF